The 28 T cell receptor beta chains reported below all come from one sample, sequenced in a study of blood T cell repertoires in COVID-19. Generated by immunoSEQ multiplex PCR, the TCRdb table keeps only in-frame clones and is missing some. Found here are approximately 180,000 clones, 75% to 90% of them singletons; the top ten hold approximately 9.9%. The sequencing input was peripheral blood. The receptors were sampled from a human donor with active or convalescent COVID-19. The donor label of this sample is uncertain.

The rearrangement uses TRBV29-1 and TRBJ2-3, with D maybe TRBD1 (5 bases). The CDR3 is 13 residues long. V gave up 6 bases and J gave up 0 bases, with 10 bases separating them. Germline V lookup: CDR1 SQVTM, CDR2 ANQGSEA. CDR3 region: CSVQTDSTDTQYF. CDR3 nucleotide sequence: TGCAGCGTCCAGACAGATAGCACAGATACGCAGTATTTT.

This chain links TRBV14 with TRBJ2-3, with TRBD2 matching 8 bases. The CDR3 is made up of 15 amino acids. Germline V gives CDR1 SGHDN, CDR2 FVKESK. Unmatched junction bases numbered 7, after V lost 4 bases and J lost 4 bases. The CDR3 sequence: CASSPGLVFPDTQYF. For the CDR3, the DNA is TGTGCCAGCAGCCCGGGACTAGTGTTCCCAGATACGCAGTATTTT.

V and J are TRBV7-9 and TRBJ1-4; 10 bases map to TRBD1. CDR1 is SEHNR and CDR2 is FQNEAQ in the germline V gene (reference sequence). V lost 7 bases to trimming and J lost 10 bases; unmatched junction nucleotides: 6. The CDR3 consists of 13 residues. CDR3 nucleotide sequence: TGTGCCAGCACCCGACAGGGGGCGGGAAAACTGTTTTTT. Its protein product is CASTRQGAGKLFF.

V gene TRBV5-1 combines with J gene TRBJ1-3; D is undetermined. From germline, CDR1 is SGHRS and CDR2 YFSETQ. The CDR3 totals 11 residues. The V end was cut by 3 bases, the J end by 4 bases, with 2 bases between. In DNA, the CDR3 is TGCGCCAGCAGCTCGGGAAACACCATATATTTT. Its protein is CASSSGNTIYF.

This clone was recorded only once. This chain's CDR3 is CASSLSGANEQFF. The CDR3 bases are TGTGCCAGCAGCTTATCGGGAGCCAATGAGCAGTTCTTC. The chain joins TRBV11-1 to TRBJ2-1; D perhaps matches TRBD2 (6 bases). The CDR3 has 13 amino acids. The V gene lost 2 bases and the J gene lost 6 bases, with 8 bases spanning the gap. Germline CDR1 reads SGHAT; CDR2 reads FQDESV (reference sequence).

The chain combines TRBV5-4 with TRBJ2-5; tentatively, D is TRBD2 (5 bases). Germline loops: CDR1 SGHNT, CDR2 YYREEE (reference sequence). Trimming removed 4 bases from V and 5 bases from J, with 12 bases in between. This CDR3 has 13 amino acids. The CDR3 DNA is TGTGCCAGCAGCCCCGTTAGCGAGGAGACCCAGTACTTC. It specifies CASSPVSEETQYF. The complete variable domain, with remaining parts taken from reference TRBV5-4 and TRBJ2-5, reads ETGVTQSPTHLIKTRGQQVTLRCSSQSGHNTVSWYQQALGQGPQFIFQYYREEENGRGNFPPRFSGLQFPNYSSELNVNALELDDSALYLCASSPVSEETQYFGPGTRLLVL.

The V gene is TRBV28, the J gene TRBJ2-5, with TRBD2 identical over 8 bases. The CDR3 is 15 residues long. V dropped 7 bases and J dropped 7; count of bases not matched to a gene: 14. From germline, CDR1 is MDHEN and CDR2 SYDVKM. The chain's CDR3 is CASTRGRAGGGTQYF. The CDR3 DNA is TGTGCCAGCACCCGCGGCAGGGCGGGGGGTGGGACCCAGTACTTC.

V is TRBV20-1 and J is TRBJ2-1, with D unresolved. The germline gives CDR1 DFQATT, CDR2 SNEGSKA (reference sequence). V lost 5 bases and J 7 bases, leaving 9 bases between the germline ends. This CDR3 has 11 residues. The CDR3 nucleotides read TGCAGTGCTCTCTTTCTGAATGAGCAGTTCTTC. Protein product: CSALFLNEQFF.

This chain connects TRBV29-1 to TRBJ1-1; D unresolved. Looked up from germline, CDR1 is SQVTM and CDR2 is ANQGSEA. Trimming shortened V by 4 bases and J by 4 bases, and 7 bases separated the two germline ends. This CDR3 has 11 amino acids. As DNA, the CDR3 is TGCAGCGTTGTGGTGAGCACTGAAGCTTTCTTT. Amino acid sequence: CSVVVSTEAFF.

The V gene is TRBV4-3, the J gene TRBJ1-1, with D tentatively TRBD1 (6 bases). Germline V CDR1 and CDR2: LGHNA, YSLEER. The CDR3 runs to 16 residues. V lost 0 bases and J lost 6, with 17 bases in between. CDR3 region: CASSQEGTGPGAEAFF. DNA of the CDR3: TGCGCCAGCAGCCAAGAAGGAACAGGGCCCGGGGCTGAAGCTTTCTTT.

This chain's CDR3 is CASTRRGLDTGELFF. In DNA form, the CDR3 reads TGTGCCAGCACCCGTCGCGGATTGGACACCGGGGAGCTGTTTTTT. The chain has TRBV7-9 and TRBJ2-2, with unresolved D. Germline CDR1 reads SEHNR; CDR2 reads FQNEAQ (reference sequence). This CDR3 has 15 residues. Trimming removed 7 bases at V and 3 bases at J, with 15 bases between.

This chain uses TRBV27 with TRBJ2-5; D is possibly TRBD1 (7 bases). The CDR3 length is 18 residues. The V gene lost 7 bases and the J gene lost 3 bases, with 27 bases spanning the gap. CDR1 MNHEY and CDR2 SMNVEV come from the germline V gene (reference sequence). The CDR3 reads CASTWRVPRNTGEETQYF. The CDR3 nucleotides read TGTGCCAGCACCTGGAGGGTCCCCCGAAACACAGGGGAAGAGACCCAGTACTTC.

The chain has TRBV7-2 and TRBJ1-3, with D possibly being TRBD1 (6 bases). The CDR3 spans 15 residues. Germline lookup yields CDR1 SGHTA and CDR2 FQGNSA. V gave up 2 bases and J gave up 8 bases, with 16 bases separating them. This chain's CDR3 is CASSLQAGAGDTIYF. In DNA, the CDR3 is TGTGCCAGCAGCTTACAGGCAGGGGCTGGGGACACCATATATTTT.

This CDR3 is CASSSRQLTRETQYF. The CDR3 coding sequence is TGTGCCAGCAGCTCCCGACAACTTACTCGGGAGACCCAGTACTTC. The rearrangement links TRBV6-2 or TRBV6-3 to TRBJ2-5; no firm D call. V gave up 6 bases and J gave up 5 bases, with 19 bases separating them. Germline CDR1 is MNHEY and CDR2 is SVGEGT. The CDR3 has 15 amino acids.

V usage is TRBV5-6 and J usage is TRBJ1-2, with TRBD1 matching 9 bases. The CDR3 sequence is 15 residues long. The V gene end was trimmed by 3 bases and the J gene end by 1 base; junction bases not matched to a gene: 4. Per germline, CDR1 SGHDT and CDR2 YYEEEE. CDR3 sequence (DNA): TGTGCCAGCAGCTGGACAGGGGCGCTTAACTATGGCTACACCTTC. Its translation is CASSWTGALNYGYTF.

This rearrangement joins TRBV10-3 to TRBJ1-2, with D uncertain. Trimming cost V 5 bases and J 5 bases, with 15 bases left between them. In germline, CDR1 is ENHRY, CDR2 SYGVKD. The CDR3 extends over 14 amino acids. CDR3 coding DNA: TGTGCCATCAGTTCCGGACTGATGGGTTATGGCTACACCTTC. As protein: CAISSGLMGYGYTF.

The sample holds one count of this clone. This chain connects TRBV4-1 to TRBJ2-1; tentative D call: TRBD2 (6 bases). Germline CDR1 is MGHRA and CDR2 is YSYEKL. The germline V and J ends were trimmed by 1 base and 7 bases, with 17 bases remaining between them. The CDR3 totals 16 residues. CDR3 nucleotides: TGCGCCAGCAGCCAAGTGACGGGGGATATACGGAATGAGCAGTTCTTC. Amino acids: CASSQVTGDIRNEQFF.

V and J are TRBV25-1 and TRBJ2-1, with D possibly matching TRBD2 (7 bases). CDR1 is MGHDK and CDR2 is SYGVNS in the germline V gene. V lost 3 bases, J lost 8 bases, and 14 bases lay in between. This CDR3 region has 14 residues. Here the CDR3 reads CASSDGGRWDEQFF. The CDR3 DNA is TGTGCCAGCAGTGACGGGGGGCGCTGGGATGAGCAGTTCTTC.

This clone is a singleton in its sample. In DNA form, the CDR3 reads TGTGCCAGCAGTTTACAGGGGAACACTGAAGCTTTCTTT. This translates into CASSLQGNTEAFF. This rearrangement joins TRBV12-3 or TRBV12-4 to TRBJ1-1; D possibly corresponds to TRBD1 (5 bases). The CDR3 length is 13 residues. Trimming stripped 2 bases from V and 1 base from J, with 5 bases between.

The chain has TRBV9 and TRBJ2-3; the match to TRBD1 covers 8 bases. CDR1 SGDLS and CDR2 YYNGEE come from the germline V gene. Trimming took 6 bases from V and 7 from J; bases not matched to a gene: 10. CDR3 length: 14 residues. The CDR3 DNA follows: TGTGCCAGCAACGATGGGACAGGTGGGAATACGCAGTATTTT. As protein: CASNDGTGGNTQYF.

CDR3 loop: CASSWANSYNEQFF. DNA of the CDR3: TGTGCCAGCAGCTGGGCGAACTCCTACAATGAGCAGTTCTTC. V usage is TRBV7-2 and J usage is TRBJ2-1, with unresolved D. This CDR3 has 14 residues. Germline lookup yields CDR1 SGHTA and CDR2 FQGNSA. Trimming removed 4 bases at V and 0 bases at J, with 7 bases between.

This rearrangement joins TRBV29-1 to TRBJ2-2; 7 nucleotides match TRBD1. V lost 4 bases to trimming and J lost 0 bases; unmatched junction nucleotides: 5. The length of the CDR3 is 15 residues. Germline values: CDR1 SQVTM, CDR2 ANQGSEA. The CDR3 coding sequence is TGCAGCGTTGTAGAGGGGGCTCCGAACACCGGGGAGCTGTTTTTT. It specifies CSVVEGAPNTGELFF.

J is TRBJ1-2 and V is TRBV2, with no clear D. The V end lost 3 bases, the J end lost 4 bases, and 12 bases lay between the germline ends. The CDR3 has 14 residues. From germline, CDR1 is SNHLY and CDR2 FYNNEI. The CDR3 sequence is CASSDAGRSYGYTF. The CDR3 DNA reads TGTGCCAGCAGTGATGCAGGAAGAAGCTATGGCTACACCTTC.

CDR3 region: CASSEGGNNEQFF. The CDR3 nucleotides are TGCGCCAGCAGTGAAGGGGGCAATAATGAGCAGTTCTTC. The chain combines TRBV10-1 with TRBJ2-1; 7 nucleotides match TRBD1. The CDR3 covers 13 residues. CDR1 and CDR2 (germline): WNHNN, SYGVQD (reference sequence). V lost 3 bases and J lost 7; bases outside the gene matches: 3.

The chain couples TRBV4-2 to TRBJ2-6; D is unresolved. Germline V CDR1 and CDR2: LGHNA, YNFKEQ. The CDR3 has 15 residues. V was trimmed by 0 bases and J by 2 bases, leaving 5 bases between them. CDR3 sequence reads: CASSQDLTGANVLTF. DNA of the CDR3: TGTGCCAGCAGCCAAGATTTAACTGGGGCCAACGTCCTGACTTTC.

The chain carries TRBV28 and TRBJ2-1; 7 bases line up with TRBD1. Per germline, CDR1 MDHEN and CDR2 SYDVKM. CDR3 size: 14 residues. V lost 8 bases and J lost 5; bases outside the gene matches: 9. The DNA for the CDR3 is TGTGCCAGCCTTGACAGGGTAAAAGACAATGAGCAGTTCTTC. Its protein product is CASLDRVKDNEQFF.

This clone came up many times. CDR3 sequence (DNA): TGTGCCTGGAGCTGGGCGGGGTCTAGCACAGATACGCAGTATTTT. Encoded protein: CAWSWAGSSTDTQYF. This sequence joins TRBV30 and TRBJ2-3; the D gene is possibly TRBD2 (6 bases). The CDR3 runs to 15 residues. V lost 3 bases and J 0 bases, leaving 13 bases between the germline ends. Germline V gene sequence: CDR1 GTSNPN, CDR2 SVGIG (reference sequence).

The V call is TRBV18, the J call TRBJ1-1, with D possibly matching TRBD1 (6 bases). Germline CDR1 is KGHSH and CDR2 is LQKENI. This CDR3 spans 14 amino acids. V gave up 5 bases and J gave up 4 bases, with 14 bases separating them. The CDR3 nucleotides read TGTGCCAGCTCAATTCAGGGGTGGTCCACTGAAGCTTTCTTT. It encodes CASSIQGWSTEAFF.